One sample yielded the 15 T cell receptor beta chains listed below, sequenced in a study of CD8+CD57+ T cells in acquired aplastic anemia. All patients picked for sequencing had shown, by flow cytometry, an expansion of CD8+CD57+ cells. Template material for TCR beta VDJ and CDR3 profiling consisted of genomic DNA. TCRdb independently ran MiXCR on the reads; one entry per CDR3 protein. Seen here are 160,000 or so distinct CDR3 sequences, roughly 50% observed once, and the top ten hold roughly 30%. The sample consisted of sorted CD4+, CD8+, or CD8+CD57+ T cells (not recorded which) from PBMCs. The receptors originated from a human donor with aplastic anemia.

V usage is TRBV29-1 and J usage is TRBJ2-1, with a weak D call TRBD2 (6 bases). From germline, CDR1 is SQVTM and CDR2 ANQGSEA. The CDR3 has 14 amino acids. V lost 4 bases and J lost 9, with 19 bases in between. CDR3 coding DNA: TGCAGCGTTGTGGGGAAACGGGAGCTCCCTGAGCAGTTCTTC. It encodes CSVVGKRELPEQFF.

The rearrangement links TRBV7-3 to TRBJ2-3; the D call may be TRBD1 or TRBD2 (5 bases each). The CDR3 is made up of 13 amino acids. Germline V gene data show CDR1 as SGHTA and CDR2 as FQGTGA. V was trimmed by 5 bases and J by 2 bases, leaving 8 bases between them. The DNA of the CDR3 is TGTGCCAGCAGCGACGGGACCACAGATACGCAGTATTTT. Protein product: CASSDGTTDTQYF.

With respect to this clonotype: This clone may be a read error of a much larger clone one base away. The missing conserved phenylalanine or tryptophan at the end of this CDR3 makes a read error likely. J is TRBJ2-7 and V is TRBV5-1; the match to TRBD2 covers 13 bases. The CDR3 spans 17 residues. The V gene end was trimmed by 2 bases and the J gene end by 5 bases; junction bases not matched to a gene: 10. Per the germline V gene, CDR1 is SGHRS and CDR2 is YFSETQ. The CDR3 protein is CASSFLGLAGDSNEQYS. CDR3 sequence (DNA): TGCGCCAGCAGCTTTTTAGGACTAGCGGGAGATTCCAACGAGCAGTACTCC.

The chain recombines TRBV25-1 with TRBJ2-7; 10 nucleotides line up with TRBD1. Trimming at V came to 6 bases and at J to 7 bases, leaving 9 bases not matched to a gene. The germline CDR1 and CDR2 sequences are MGHDK and SYGVNS. The CDR3 is 14 residues long. The CDR3 DNA follows: TGTGCCAGCAGCCTTCGACAGGGGGCCGGAGAGCAGTACTTC. Its translation is CASSLRQGAGEQYF.

The sample holds many counts of this clonotype. The V and J genes are TRBV6-1 and TRBJ1-1; D is unclear. Trimming left V 5 bases short and J 5 bases short, with 18 bases between. The CDR3 is 15 amino acids. The germline V gene has CDR1 MNHNS and CDR2 SASEGT. The DNA for the CDR3 is TGTGCCAGCAGTCCCGAACCACATCGAGGAACTGAAGCTTTCTTT. Protein sequence: CASSPEPHRGTEAFF.

The V gene is TRBV10-3, the J gene TRBJ2-7; 9 nucleotides match TRBD1. The J segment lost 0 bases and the V segment lost 3 bases, leaving 6 bases of the junction unmatched. The CDR3 is 16 amino acids. Germline-derived CDR1 and CDR2 are ENHRY and SYGVKD. The CDR3 protein is CAISDPGTGISYEQYF. CDR3 in DNA: TGTGCCATCAGTGATCCCGGGACAGGGATCTCCTACGAGCAGTACTTC.

The rearrangement joins TRBV2 to TRBJ1-1; D uncertain. Germline-derived CDR1 and CDR2 are SNHLY and FYNNEI. Trimming cost V 5 bases and J 1 base, with 8 bases left between them. The CDR3 consists of 13 residues. CDR3 nucleotides: TGTGCCAGCAGTACTAACCGGAACACTGAAGCTTTCTTT. It translates to CASSTNRNTEAFF.

In this sample, this clonotype turned up a few times. The chain carries TRBV25-1 and TRBJ1-4; 7 bases map to TRBD1. The junction had 4 bases not matched to a gene; V was cut back by 5 bases and J by 7 bases. Germline V gene sequence: CDR1 MGHDK, CDR2 SYGVNS. The CDR3 totals 13 residues. In DNA, the CDR3 is TGTGCCAGCAGTCTGACAGGGAGTGAAAAACTGTTTTTT. Residues: CASSLTGSEKLFF. The whole variable domain, remainder taken from reference TRBV25-1 and TRBJ1-4, is EADIYQTPRYLVIGTGKKITLECSQTMGHDKMYWYQQDPGMELHLIHYSYGVNSTEKGDLSSESTVSRIRTEHFPLTLESARPSHTSQYLCASSLTGSEKLFFGSGTQLSVL.

The chain couples TRBV19 to TRBJ1-2; 9 nucleotides match TRBD1. The V segment lost 4 bases and the J segment 4 bases; nucleotides outside the gene matches: 16. CDR3 length: 18 residues. Per germline, CDR1 LNHDA and CDR2 SQIVND (reference sequence). The DNA of the CDR3 is TGTGCCAGTAGTAGGATGAGTCCGGGACAGGGAGGAATCTATGGCTACACCTTC. This codes for CASSRMSPGQGGIYGYTF.

In regard to this clonotype: A junction boundary mismatches the germline segment, possibly from a read error. The rearrangement joins TRBV7-2 to TRBJ2-5; D is ambiguous. This CDR3 is built from 14 residues. The V gene's germline CDR1 is SGHTA and CDR2 FQGNSA. This chain's CDR3 is CASSLAGNQGTQYF. The CDR3 DNA follows: TGTGCCAGCAGCTTAGCGGGGAACCAAGGGACCCAGTACTTC.

V is TRBV30 and J is TRBJ1-5; D not resolved. V lost 4 bases and J 0 bases, leaving 7 bases between the germline ends. The germline gives CDR1 GTSNPN, CDR2 SVGIG (reference sequence). The CDR3 loop spans 13 amino acids. The chain's CDR3 is CAWKSNSNQPQHF. The CDR3, as DNA: TGTGCCTGGAAGAGTAATAGCAATCAGCCCCAGCATTTT.

This clonotype was detected a few times. The CDR3 DNA follows: TGTGCCACCAGCAGCGACAGGGGGACCTACGAGCAGTACTTC. Translated, it gives CATSSDRGTYEQYF. The J gene is TRBJ2-7, the V gene TRBV15; 9 nucleotides agree with TRBD1. The CDR3 is made up of 14 amino acids. Trimming cost V 3 bases and J 2 bases; bases outside gene matches: 2. Per the germline V gene, CDR1 is LNHNV and CDR2 is YYDKDF (reference sequence).

The rearrangement uses TRBV15 and TRBJ2-5; 8 bases are a match to TRBD1. CDR1 LNHNV and CDR2 YYDKDF come from the germline V gene (reference sequence). The CDR3 has 15 residues. Losses at the gene ends were 5 bases for V and 7 bases for J; bases not matched to a gene: 12. The CDR3 DNA sequence: TGTGCCACCAGCGGACCTGGACAGGGAGGAGGGACCCAGTACTTC. It specifies CATSGPGQGGGTQYF.

This CDR3 reads CATSRDVTYEQYF. The CDR3 region has the DNA TGTGCCACCAGCAGAGACGTGACGTACGAGCAGTACTTC. The chain links TRBV15 to TRBJ2-7; D remains unclear. V was clipped by 0 bases and J by 4 bases, with 7 bases between them. There are 13 residues in the CDR3. CDR1 and CDR2 (germline): LNHNV, YYDKDF (reference sequence). Supplemented by reference TRBV15 and TRBJ2-7, the full variable domain reads DAMVIQNPRYQVTQFGKPVTLSCSQTLNHNVMYWYQQKSSQAPKLLFHYYDKDFNNEADTPDNFQSRRPNTSFCFLDIRSPGLGDTAMYLCATSRDVTYEQYFGPGTRLTVT.

This clonotype has at least ten counts. The rearrangement joins TRBV6-6 to TRBJ1-2, with TRBD1 matching 7 bases. CDR3 length equals 14 residues. The germline V gene encodes CDR1 MNHNY and CDR2 SVGAGI (reference sequence). Trimming at V came to 4 bases and at J to 7 bases, leaving 9 bases not matched to a gene. This chain's CDR3 is CASSSLDWTGGYTF. DNA for the CDR3: TGTGCCAGCAGTTCCCTGGACTGGACAGGTGGCTACACCTTC.